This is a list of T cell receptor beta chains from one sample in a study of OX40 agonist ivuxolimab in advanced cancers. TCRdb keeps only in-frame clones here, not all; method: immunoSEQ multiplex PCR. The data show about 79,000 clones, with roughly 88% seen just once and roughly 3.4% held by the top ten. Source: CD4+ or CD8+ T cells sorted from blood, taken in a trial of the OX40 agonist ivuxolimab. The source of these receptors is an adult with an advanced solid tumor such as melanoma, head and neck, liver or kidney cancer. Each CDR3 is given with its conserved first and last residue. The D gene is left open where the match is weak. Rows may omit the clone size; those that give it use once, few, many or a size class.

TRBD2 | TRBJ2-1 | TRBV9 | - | TGTGCCAGCAGCGATCGATGGACTAGCGGGAGCGATGAGCAGTTCTTC | CASSDRWTSGSDEQFF
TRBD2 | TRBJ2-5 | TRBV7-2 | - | TGTGCCAGCAGGCCAACTAGCGGGAGCGAGACCCAGTACTTC | CASRPTSGSETQYF
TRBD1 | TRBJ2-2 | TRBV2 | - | TGTGCCAGCACCGGGACAGCCGCGAACACCGGGGAGCTGTTTTTT | CASTGTAANTGELFF
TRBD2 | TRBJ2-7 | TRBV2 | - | TGTGCCAGCGGGGGGGGAGTACGATGGCAGTACTTC | CASGGGVRWQYF
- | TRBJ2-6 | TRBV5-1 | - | TGCGCCAGCAGCCTGGGGTTGGATGGGGCCAACGTCCTGACTTTC | CASSLGLDGANVLTF
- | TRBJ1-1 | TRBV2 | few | TGTGCCAGCAGTGTCACCACTGAAGCTTTCTTT | CASSVTTEAFF
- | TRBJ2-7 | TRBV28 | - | TGTGCCAGCACCTCCTTGCGTAGCGGAAACGAGCAGTACTTC | CASTSLRSGNEQYF
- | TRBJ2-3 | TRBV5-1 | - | TGCGCCAGCAGCTTGGTTGGGCGGACCACAGATACGCAGTATTTT | CASSLVGRTTDTQYF
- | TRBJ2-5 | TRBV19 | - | TGTGCCAGTACGAATGGGGGAGGTCGGGAGACCCAGTACTTC | CASTNGGGRETQYF
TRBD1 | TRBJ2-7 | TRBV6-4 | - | TGTGCCAGCAGGGCGGGGGACAGGGTTACCACTAGCCCAACCTACGAGCAGTACTTC | CASRAGDRVTTSPTYEQYF
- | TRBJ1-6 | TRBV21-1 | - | TGTGCCAGCAGCCCCCGTGGCAGGAAAAATTCACCCCTCCACTTT | CASSPRGRKNSPLHF
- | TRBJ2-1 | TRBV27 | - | TGTGCCAGCAAGAGCTCCTACAATGAGCAGTTCTTC | CASKSSYNEQFF
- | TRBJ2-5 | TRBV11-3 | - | TGTGCCAGCAGCTTAAATTGGGGGCAAGAGACCCAGTACTTC | CASSLNWGQETQYF
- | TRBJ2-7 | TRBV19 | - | TGTGCCAGTAGTGTCCGGGACAAAGCCGAGCAGTACTTC | CASSVRDKAEQYF
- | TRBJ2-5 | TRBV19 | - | TGTGCCAGTAGTATAGCGGGACGGCTCCAAGAGACCCAGTACTTC | CASSIAGRLQETQYF
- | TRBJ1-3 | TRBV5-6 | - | TGTGCCAGCAGTCTCGGGGGAGGAGGTATCACTGGAAACACCATATATTTT | CASSLGGGGITGNTIYF
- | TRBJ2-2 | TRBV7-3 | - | TGTGCCAGCAGCTCCCATATGTCAGGCGGGGAGCTGTTTTTT | CASSSHMSGGELFF
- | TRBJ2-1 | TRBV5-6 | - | TGTGCCAGCAGCTCGAGCGGTAATGAGCAGTTCTTC | CASSSSGNEQFF
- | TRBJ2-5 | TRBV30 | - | TGTGCCTGGAGAGCGGCGGGGGCCCAAGAGACCCAGTACTTC | CAWRAAGAQETQYF
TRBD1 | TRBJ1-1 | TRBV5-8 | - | TGTGCCAGCAGCTTGGTTGGGACAGGGAACACTGAAGCTTTCTTT | CASSLVGTGNTEAFF
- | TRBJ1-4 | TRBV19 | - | TGTGCCAGTAGTATTATTCCGGGAACAAATGAAAAACTGTTTTTT | CASSIIPGTNEKLFF
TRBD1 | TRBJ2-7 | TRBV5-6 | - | TGTGCCAGCAGCTTGATAGGGGGCCCTTTCGAACAGTACTTC | CASSLIGGPFEQYF
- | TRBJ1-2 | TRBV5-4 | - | TGTGCCAGCAGCTTGTGGACGTCCCAAGGAGGCTACACCTTC | CASSLWTSQGGYTF